Following are 17 T cell receptor beta chains from one sample sequenced in a study of cytomegalovirus exposure and HLA in healthy donors. The PCR employed 60 Vbeta primers together with 13 Jbeta primers. TCRdb's table, derived via immunoSEQ multiplex PCR, lists solely in-frame clones and lacks some. The sample yields about 110,000 clones, less than 70% seen once. Sequences were obtained from PBMCs. Receptor source: a woman between 25 and 40 years old in good health and CMV-seronegative.

The V gene is TRBV6-5, the J gene TRBJ2-7; maybe TRBD1 (7 bases). Germline CDR1 and CDR2: MNHEY and SVGAGI. This CDR3 contains 13 residues. The V gene lost 7 bases and the J gene lost 2 bases, with 12 bases spanning the gap. This CDR3 is CASTPGGTYEQYF. CDR3 coding DNA: TGTGCCAGCACCCCAGGGGGGACCTACGAGCAGTACTTC.

This clone showed up just once. The CDR3 sequence is CASRGGQLSGNTIYF. CDR3 bases: TGTGCCAGCAGAGGCGGACAGCTCTCTGGAAACACCATATATTTT. The rearrangement joins TRBV7-9 to TRBJ1-3, with D possibly being TRBD1 (6 bases). This CDR3 is 15 amino acids long. Trimming cost V 6 bases and J 0 bases, with 12 bases left between them. Looked up from germline, CDR1 is SEHNR and CDR2 is FQNEAQ (reference sequence).

The chain combines TRBV25-1 with TRBJ2-1, with 7 bases aligning to TRBD2. The V segment lost 4 bases and the J segment 3 bases; nucleotides outside the gene matches: 15. Germline V gene sequence: CDR1 MGHDK, CDR2 SYGVNS. CDR3 length: 18 amino acids. The CDR3 bases are TGTGCCAGCAGTGGATTCAAAGCTAGCGGACAAAGCTACAATGAGCAGTTCTTC. Its protein is CASSGFKASGQSYNEQFF.

This chain links TRBV4-1 with TRBJ1-1, with D possibly being TRBD1 (6 bases). This CDR3 has 15 amino acids. V was trimmed by 1 base and J by 1 base, leaving 10 bases between them. CDR1 is MGHRA and CDR2 is YSYEKL in the germline V gene. CDR3 DNA sequence: TGCGCCAGCAGCCAAGTCCCAGGGGCGAACACTGAAGCTTTCTTT. Its translation: CASSQVPGANTEAFF.

In this sample, this clone turned up a few times. V gene TRBV2 combines with J gene TRBJ2-5; 7 nucleotides line up with TRBD2. The germline V gene has CDR1 SNHLY and CDR2 FYNNEI. V shed 5 bases, J shed 1 base, and the junction held 7 bases outside the gene matches. The CDR3 is made up of 15 amino acids. CDR3 sequence: CASSTSPSGQETQYF. The CDR3 region has the DNA TGTGCCAGCAGTACCTCCCCTAGCGGCCAAGAGACCCAGTACTTC.

This clone has more than one count but fewer than ten. V gene TRBV7-8 combines with J gene TRBJ2-7; D is ambiguous. V was cut by 1 base and J by 3 bases, with 10 bases left in between. CDR3 length: 14 amino acids. In germline, CDR1 is SGHVS, CDR2 FQNEAQ. The CDR3 bases are TGTGCCAGCAGCTTAGAGTACGGAGACTACGAGCAGTACTTC. Amino acid sequence: CASSLEYGDYEQYF.

The genes are TRBV11-2 and TRBJ2-3; TRBD1 aligns across 10 bases. V gave up 5 bases and J gave up 4 bases; unmatched junction bases: 6. Germline CDR1 SGHAT, CDR2 FQNNGV. The CDR3 is 15 amino acids. The DNA for the CDR3 is TGTGCCAGCAGCCCCGGGACAGGGGTTGCAGATACGCAGTATTTT. This translates into CASSPGTGVADTQYF.

The chain is built from TRBV5-4 and TRBJ2-5; TRBD2 aligns across 12 bases. Germline CDR1 and CDR2: SGHNT and YYREEE (reference sequence). CDR3 size: 16 residues. The junction had 2 bases not matched to a gene; V was cut back by 2 bases and J by 0 bases. As DNA, the CDR3 is TGTGCCAGCAGCTTAAGGACTAGCGGGAACCAAGAGACCCAGTACTTC. Amino acid sequence: CASSLRTSGNQETQYF.

The chain links TRBV28 to TRBJ1-5, with D unresolved. Germline-derived CDR1 and CDR2 are MDHEN and SYDVKM. V gave up 2 bases and J gave up 7 bases, with 9 bases separating them. CDR3 length: 13 amino acids. The CDR3 sequence: CASSLVAGQPQHF. Here the CDR3 DNA reads TGTGCCAGCAGTTTAGTGGCGGGCCAGCCCCAGCATTTT. The entire variable domain, with the rest obtained from reference TRBV28 and TRBJ1-5, is as follows: DVKVTQSSRYLVKRTGEKVFLECVQDMDHENMFWYRQDPGLGLRLIYFSYDVKMKEKGDIPEGYSVSREKKERFSLILESASTNQTSMYLCASSLVAGQPQHFGDGTRLSIL.

This clone has just a few counts. V gene TRBV13 combines with J gene TRBJ2-2, with 8 bases matching TRBD1. CDR3 length: 15 amino acids. Germline trimming cut 4 bases from V and 1 base from J; bases unmatched to any gene: 2. In germline, CDR1 is PRHDT, CDR2 FYEKMQ (reference sequence). In DNA form, the CDR3 reads TGTGCCAGCAGCTGGGGGACAGGGAACACCGGGGAGCTGTTTTTT. It translates to CASSWGTGNTGELFF.

V is TRBV30 and J is TRBJ2-3; 13 nucleotides line up with TRBD2. The CDR3 totals 15 residues. CDR1 GTSNPN and CDR2 SVGIG come from the germline V gene (reference sequence). Trimming cost V 5 bases and J 0 bases; bases outside gene matches: 2. This CDR3 reads CAWVLAGGSTDTQYF. Here the CDR3 DNA reads TGTGCCTGGGTACTAGCGGGAGGGAGCACAGATACGCAGTATTTT.

This clone was counted a single time. This chain links TRBV14 with TRBJ2-1; a weak D match, TRBD1 (6 bases). V dropped 2 bases and J dropped 12 bases, with 11 bases sitting between them. Looked up from germline, CDR1 is SGHDN and CDR2 is FVKESK. The length of the CDR3 is 12 residues. Here the CDR3 DNA reads TGTGCCAGCAGCCAACTCAGGGGTGGGCAGTTCTTC. Protein: CASSQLRGGQFF.

The chain recombines TRBV6-1 with TRBJ2-3; D remains ambiguous. The CDR3 covers 13 residues. Between the trimmed V and J ends, which lost 7 bases and 3 bases, there was a span of 11 bases. Germline V CDR1 and CDR2: MNHNS, SASEGT. For the CDR3, the DNA is TGTGCCAGCAATGGTCGGTGGACAGATACGCAGTATTTT. Protein product: CASNGRWTDTQYF.

This rearrangement joins TRBV7-2 to TRBJ1-2; 12 positions match TRBD1. The CDR3 spans 17 residues. The ends lost 9 bases at V and 1 base at J; junction bases unmatched: 12. CDR1 SGHTA and CDR2 FQGNSA come from the germline V gene. CDR3 sequence: CASQGPGTGGGNYGYTF. CDR3 nucleotides: TGTGCCAGTCAAGGTCCCGGGACAGGGGGCGGTAACTATGGCTACACCTTC.

The chain links TRBV7-8 to TRBJ2-5; a weak D match, TRBD2 (6 bases). The CDR3 sequence is 14 residues long. Germline CDR1 and CDR2: SGHVS and FQNEAQ. The V end lost 8 bases, the J end lost 5 bases, and 18 bases lay between the germline ends. CDR3 DNA: TGTGCCAGCGATCCCTGGGGGGAGTTGGAGACCCAGTACTTC. It yields the protein CASDPWGELETQYF.

The chain uses TRBV6-1 and TRBJ1-5, with TRBD1 matching 9 bases. With V trimmed by 4 bases and J by 0 bases, 7 bases remained unmatched. The V gene's germline CDR1 is MNHNS and CDR2 SASEGT. This CDR3 has 17 amino acids. The CDR3 coding sequence is TGTGCCAGCAGTGGGGGACAGGGCCGAGGTAGCAATCAGCCCCAGCATTTT. It translates to CASSGGQGRGSNQPQHF.

This clone was observed a few times. The chain has TRBV13 and TRBJ2-1; D is perhaps TRBD2 (5 bases). Germline loops: CDR1 PRHDT, CDR2 FYEKMQ (reference sequence). V lost 3 bases and J 3 bases, leaving 9 bases between the germline ends. The CDR3 length is 14 residues. The DNA of the CDR3 is TGTGCCAGCAGCTTCGGAGCGGACTACAATGAGCAGTTCTTC. Translation: CASSFGADYNEQFF.